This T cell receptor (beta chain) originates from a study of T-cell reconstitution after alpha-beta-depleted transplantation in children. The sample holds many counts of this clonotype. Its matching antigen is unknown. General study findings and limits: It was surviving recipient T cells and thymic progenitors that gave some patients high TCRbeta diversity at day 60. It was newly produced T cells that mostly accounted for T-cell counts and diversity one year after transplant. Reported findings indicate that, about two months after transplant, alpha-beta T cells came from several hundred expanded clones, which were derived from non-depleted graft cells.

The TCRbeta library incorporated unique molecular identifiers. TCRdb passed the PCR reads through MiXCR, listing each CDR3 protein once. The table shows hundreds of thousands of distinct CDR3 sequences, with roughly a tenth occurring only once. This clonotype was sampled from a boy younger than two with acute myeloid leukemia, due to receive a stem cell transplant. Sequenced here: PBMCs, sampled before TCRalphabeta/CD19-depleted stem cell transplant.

CDR3 amino acids: CASSLVSGTSRTDTQYF. The CDR3 DNA sequence: TGCGCCAGCAGCTTGGTATCCGGGACTAGCAGGACAGATACGCAGTATTTT. The J gene is TRBJ2-3, the V gene TRBV5-1; the match to TRBD2 covers 9 bases. V shed 0 bases, J shed 3 bases, and the junction held 8 bases outside the gene matches. Germline assignment: CDR1 SGHRS and CDR2 YFSETQ. CDR3 length: 17 amino acids.